This TCR beta chain was profiled in a study of blood T cell repertoires in COVID-19. Generated by immunoSEQ multiplex PCR, the TCRdb table keeps only in-frame clones and is missing some. This sample has some 140,000 clones, with 85% to 90% found just once. CDR1 MNHEY and CDR2 SVGEGT come from the germline V gene. The CDR3 contains 14 residues. V was clipped by 4 bases and J by 2 bases; unmatched bases: 2. The sequence came from a man aged 45-65 years with active or convalescent COVID-19. What was sequenced was peripheral blood. This chain joins TRBV6-2 or TRBV6-3 and TRBJ1-2; 9 bases match TRBD1. For the CDR3, the DNA is TGTGCCAGCAGTTCACAGGGGGCAAACTATGGCTACACCTTC. This encodes CASSSQGANYGYTF.